These T cell receptor beta chains were read from a single sample in a study of technical replicates of blood from a handful of donors. This table comes from immunoSEQ multiplex PCR, and its TCRdb copy is limited to in-frame clones, with some not included. The table shows roughly 81,000 clones, with approximately 97% occurring only once. The sequencing input was T cells isolated from PBMCs. All receptors come from a human donor in good health. The CDR3 runs from the conserved cysteine through the conserved F or W. A D gene is named only where the DNA matches it firmly. Clone size is shown for a subset of rows, as once, few, many or a class of expanded clone.

abundance	v_gene	d_gene	j_gene	CDR3nt	CDR3aa
-	TRBV18	TRBD1	TRBJ1-4	TGTGCCAGCTCCCCGGGACAGTCTAATGAAAAACTGTTTTTT	CASSPGQSNEKLFF
-	TRBV5-4	-	TRBJ2-6	TGTGCCAGCAGCTTGGGGTGGCAAGCTGGGGCCAACGTCCTGACTTTC	CASSLGWQAGANVLTF
-	TRBV10-3	TRBD2	TRBJ2-3	TGTGCCGCCAAAAGCGGGATGAGCACAGATACGCAGTATTTT	CAAKSGMSTDTQYF
-	TRBV23-1	-	TRBJ1-4	TGCGCCAGCAGTCAATTTCAGGGTGGTAGTAATGAAAAACTGTTTTTT	CASSQFQGGSNEKLFF
-	TRBV6-5	-	TRBJ2-7	TGTGCCAGCGCCAGGGGTATACCCGCCTACGAGCAGTACTTC	CASARGIPAYEQYF
-	TRBV27	TRBD2	TRBJ2-5	TGTGCCAGCAGTTTATCGTTAAGCGGGAGGGGAGAGACCCAGTACTTC	CASSLSLSGRGETQYF
-	TRBV27	-	TRBJ1-5	TGTGCCAGCAGTTTATGGGGGGGGCGTTTTCAGCCCCAGCATTTT	CASSLWGGRFQPQHF
once	TRBV15	TRBD1	TRBJ1-4	TGTGCCACCAGCTCCGACAGGGGCAGAGAAAAACTGTTTTTT	CATSSDRGREKLFF
-	TRBV7-9	TRBD1	TRBJ1-4	TGTGCCAGCAGCCGTACCGTAACACGGGGGGGACAGCCAGATGAAAAACTGTTTTTT	CASSRTVTRGGQPDEKLFF
-	TRBV7-3	TRBD1	TRBJ1-6	TGTGCCAGCAGTTCCGGGACAGGGAGTTCACCCCTCCACTTT	CASSSGTGSSPLHF
-	TRBV6-1	-	TRBJ1-5	TGTGCCAGCAGTGAAGTAGTTTGGAGCAATCAGCCCCAGCATTTT	CASSEVVWSNQPQHF
once	TRBV2	-	TRBJ2-2	TGTGCCAGACAGGCGGAGTCGAACACCGGGGAGCTGTTTTTT	CARQAESNTGELFF
-	TRBV7-9	TRBD1	TRBJ1-4	TGTGCCAGCAGGCATGCCGGGACAGCAACTAATGAAAAACTGTTTTTT	CASRHAGTATNEKLFF
-	TRBV29-1	-	TRBJ1-5	TGCAGCGTTGGAGGCGTTTCCCAGCCCCAGCATTTT	CSVGGVSQPQHF
-	TRBV5-4	TRBD1	TRBJ2-4	TGTGCCAGCAGCCGGGGACAGGGCGGAAACATTCAGTACTTC	CASSRGQGGNIQYF
-	TRBV5-1	TRBD1	TRBJ1-2	TGCGCCAGCAGCTCGGGACAGATTTTGCGGATTCTAGACTATGGCTACACCTTC	CASSSGQILRILDYGYTF
-	TRBV20-1	-	TRBJ1-1	TGCAGTGCTAGAATCGTGTCCGAAGCTTTCTTT	CSARIVSEAFF
-	TRBV27	TRBD1	TRBJ2-3	TGTGCCAGCAGTTCAGGATTATCGGGACAGGTAGATACGCAGTATTTT	CASSSGLSGQVDTQYF
-	TRBV30	TRBD2	TRBJ2-7	TGTGCCTACCTTCCCTCACGCGGGGGATACGAGCAGTACTTC	CAYLPSRGGYEQYF
-	TRBV27	TRBD1	TRBJ1-5	TGTGCCAGCACCACAGGGGGGAATCAGCCCCAGCATTTT	CASTTGGNQPQHF
-	TRBV6-6	-	TRBJ2-5	TGTGCCAGCAGAGCACGGCAAGAGACCCAGTACTTC	CASRARQETQYF
once	TRBV15	TRBD2	TRBJ2-5	TGTGCCACCAGCACCTACGGCGGGAGGGAGACCCAGTACTTC	CATSTYGGRETQYF
-	TRBV7-8	TRBD1	TRBJ2-5	TGTGCCAGCAGCGCCCGGGACAGGGCCCTTTGGTACCAAGAGACCCAGTACTTC	CASSARDRALWYQETQYF